Following are 7 T cell receptor beta chains from one sample sequenced in a study of shared T cell receptors in the human thymus. The data were produced by immunoSEQ multiplex PCR, yet TCRdb's version contains in-frame clones alone and is incomplete. The sample yields 450,000 to 650,000 clones, 75% to 80% seen once. Separately, the same data were catalogued under a study of human thymus T cells.

The specimen was thymocytes. These receptors were collected from a boy under three years old with a congenital heart defect.

The V gene is TRBV15, the J gene TRBJ2-7; 7 bases match TRBD2. Trimming took 0 bases from V and 6 from J; bases not matched to a gene: 14. Germline CDR1 is LNHNV and CDR2 is YYDKDF (reference sequence). The CDR3 runs to 17 residues. CDR3 region: CATSRDSGGSGPSEQYF. The CDR3 nucleotides read TGTGCCACCAGCAGAGATTCGGGCGGGAGTGGCCCCTCCGAGCAGTACTTC.

The chain links TRBV13 to TRBJ1-2, with D maybe TRBD1 (5 bases). Germline V gives CDR1 PRHDT, CDR2 FYEKMQ (reference sequence). The V end was cut by 5 bases, the J end by 2 bases, with 9 bases between. The CDR3 runs to 13 residues. The chain's CDR3 is CASSPRGNYGYTF. DNA for the CDR3: TGTGCCAGCAGCCCGCGGGGGAACTATGGCTACACCTTC.

The chain uses TRBV5-6 and TRBJ2-7, with D perhaps TRBD2 (6 bases). Trimming removed 4 bases from V and 0 bases from J, with 17 bases in between. This CDR3 region has 16 residues. Per germline, CDR1 SGHDT and CDR2 YYEEEE. In DNA form, the CDR3 reads TGTGCCAGCAGCGTGGGCGGCGGGACGGTCTCCTACGAGCAGTACTTC. Its protein is CASSVGGGTVSYEQYF.

The chain recombines TRBV19 with TRBJ1-4, with 7 nucleotides matching TRBD1. This CDR3 comprises 13 residues. V trimming: 6 bases; J trimming: 13 bases; junction bases outside the gene matches: 11. CDR1 and CDR2 (germline): LNHDA, SQIVND (reference sequence). CDR3 in amino acids: CASRQGRGTALFF. In DNA form, the CDR3 reads TGTGCCAGTAGACAGGGGCGGGGTACCGCACTGTTTTTT. The full variable domain, completed using reference TRBV19 and TRBJ1-4, is DGGITQSPKYLFRKEGQNVTLSCEQNLNHDAMYWYRQDPGQGLRLIYYSQIVNDFQKGDIAEGYSVSREKKESFPLTVTSAQKNPTAFYLCASRQGRGTALFFGSGTQLSVL.

The V gene is TRBV28, the J gene TRBJ2-5; 7 nucleotides line up with TRBD2. The V and J ends lost 7 bases and 0 bases, in that order; junction bases with no gene match: 8. CDR1 is MDHEN, CDR2 SYDVKM, per germline. The CDR3 is 15 amino acids. In DNA, the CDR3 is TGTGCCAGCAACCCGCGGGAGAAGCACCAAGAGACCCAGTACTTC. Protein product: CASNPREKHQETQYF.

A few counts support this clone. This sequence joins TRBV10-3 and TRBJ2-1; 7 bases agree with TRBD2. This CDR3 region has 15 residues. Germline trimming cut 6 bases from V and 7 bases from J; bases unmatched to any gene: 12. The germline V gene encodes CDR1 ENHRY and CDR2 SYGVKD. The CDR3 loop is CAIRDETSIMNEQFF. CDR3 coding DNA: TGTGCCATCAGGGACGAGACTAGCATCATGAATGAGCAGTTCTTC.

The chain is built from TRBV7-9 and TRBJ1-3; possible D gene TRBD1, 5 bases. This CDR3 spans 19 amino acids. Trimming left V 5 bases short and J 0 bases short, with 23 bases between. Germline-derived CDR1 and CDR2 are SEHNR and FQNEAQ (reference sequence). The DNA for the CDR3 is TGTGCCAGCAGCCACCATGACAGACCCGCAAATAACTCTGGAAACACCATATATTTT. Its protein product is CASSHHDRPANNSGNTIYF.